The 27 T cell receptor beta chains reported below all come from one sample, sequenced in a study of cytomegalovirus exposure and HLA in healthy donors. The PCR had 60 Vbeta and 13 Jbeta primers. Using immunoSEQ multiplex PCR, the repertoire was profiled, and TCRdb retains in-frame clones only, with some absent. The sample contains 130,000 to 150,000 clones, roughly 77% of which appear only once. Source material: PBMCs. The source of these receptors is a female donor in good health and CMV-seronegative.

The rearrangement joins TRBV6-1 to TRBJ2-7; the match to TRBD1 covers 7 bases. V was pared by 10 bases and J by 12 bases, with 21 bases of the junction left unmatched. Germline V gene lookup returns CDR1 MNHNS and CDR2 SASEGT. The CDR3 runs 14 residues. CDR3 amino acids: CATAPLGTTGASYF. The CDR3 coding sequence is TGTGCCACCGCGCCACTAGGTACTACAGGGGCTTCGTACTTC.

The chain is built from TRBV29-1 and TRBJ2-6; D gene unclear. There are 12 residues in the CDR3. Trimming pared 4 bases from V and 3 bases from J, leaving 4 bases between. CDR1 and CDR2 from the germline V gene are SQVTM and ANQGSEA. CDR3 amino acids: CSVAFGANVLTF. DNA for the CDR3: TGCAGCGTTGCCTTTGGGGCCAACGTCCTGACTTTC.

The CDR3 loop reads CASSVPDTTDTQYF. DNA for the CDR3: TGTGCCAGCAGCGTTCCGGACACCACAGATACGCAGTATTTT. The chain uses TRBV9 and TRBJ2-3; the D gene is possibly TRBD1 (5 bases). From germline, CDR1 is SGDLS and CDR2 YYNGEE. The CDR3 totals 14 residues. Trimming took 2 bases from V and 2 from J, leaving 9 bases between them.

This clone showed up many times. The chain recombines TRBV15 with TRBJ2-7, with 7 bases that match TRBD2. The CDR3 totals 16 residues. Unmatched junction bases numbered 12, after V lost 3 bases and J lost 4 bases. Germline values: CDR1 LNHNV, CDR2 YYDKDF (reference sequence). CDR3 region: CATSRGGGRASYEQYF. CDR3 nucleotides: TGTGCCACCAGCAGGGGAGGAGGGAGGGCCTCGTACGAGCAGTACTTC.

This clone has a single count. The V and J genes are TRBV5-1 and TRBJ2-7; 7 nucleotides agree with TRBD1. V lost 2 bases to trimming and J lost 1 base; unmatched junction nucleotides: 6. The CDR3 contains 15 residues. Germline V gene data show CDR1 as SGHRS and CDR2 as YFSETQ. The CDR3 loop reads CASSFLTGDSYEQYF. Written as DNA, the CDR3 is TGCGCCAGCAGCTTCCTTACAGGGGATTCCTACGAGCAGTACTTC.

This clone was recorded many times. V is TRBV5-6 and J is TRBJ1-2, with TRBD1 matching 8 bases. Germline values: CDR1 SGHDT, CDR2 YYEEEE. V lost 2 bases, J lost 8 bases, and 14 bases stayed unmatched. This CDR3 spans 16 amino acids. This CDR3 is CASSLAAGRGLGGYTF. CDR3 nucleotide sequence: TGTGCCAGCAGCTTAGCAGCGGGCAGGGGGCTTGGAGGCTACACCTTC.

This chain uses TRBV5-6 with TRBJ1-4; 8 bases match TRBD1. Germline CDR1 and CDR2: SGHDT and YYEEEE. V shed 3 bases, J shed 2 bases, and the junction held 12 bases outside the gene matches. The CDR3 totals 18 residues. CDR3 loop: CASSSNHRQGRTNEKLFF. The CDR3 DNA is TGTGCCAGCAGCTCGAATCACCGACAGGGGCGGACTAATGAAAAACTGTTTTTT.

The genes are TRBV5-1 and TRBJ1-3; TRBD1 agrees at 7 bases. Losses at the gene ends were 4 bases for V and 4 bases for J; bases not matched to a gene: 5. CDR1 is SGHRS, CDR2 YFSETQ, per germline. The CDR3 is 14 residues long. The CDR3: CASSLDRRGNTIYF. CDR3 bases: TGCGCCAGCAGCCTGGACAGGCGCGGAAACACCATATATTTT.

The chain is built from TRBV19 and TRBJ1-2, with TRBD1 identical over 10 bases. The V segment lost 3 bases and the J segment 5 bases; nucleotides outside the gene matches: 6. The CDR3 totals 15 residues. Germline V CDR1 and CDR2: LNHDA, SQIVND (reference sequence). The CDR3 nucleotides are TGTGCCAGTAGTATGAGGACAGGGGGACCTTATGGCTACACCTTC. The encoded protein is CASSMRTGGPYGYTF.

The V call is TRBV4-1, the J call TRBJ2-1, with a possible D match to TRBD1 (6 bases). Germline CDR1 MGHRA, CDR2 YSYEKL. This CDR3 has 15 amino acids. Trimming shortened V by 0 bases and J by 1 base, and 7 bases separated the two germline ends. CDR3 sequence (DNA): TGCGCCAGCAGCCAAGACGGACAGTCCTACAATGAGCAGTTCTTC. Residues: CASSQDGQSYNEQFF.

V gene TRBV5-1 combines with J gene TRBJ1-6; 7 nucleotides agree with TRBD1. The V gene end was trimmed by 4 bases and the J gene end by 10 bases; junction bases not matched to a gene: 8. The CDR3 has 14 amino acids. Germline V gene sequence: CDR1 SGHRS, CDR2 YFSETQ. CDR3 sequence (DNA): TGCGCCAGCAGCCCCCAGGGGGATCGATCACCCCTCCACTTT. Protein: CASSPQGDRSPLHF.

V usage is TRBV5-6 and J usage is TRBJ1-4; no firm D call. Per the germline V gene, CDR1 is SGHDT and CDR2 is YYEEEE. Trimming shortened V by 4 bases and J by 9 bases, and 10 bases separated the two germline ends. This CDR3 has 12 amino acids. The CDR3 coding sequence is TGTGCCAGCAGCAGTTATGGCAAAAAACTGTTTTTT. It is translated as CASSSYGKKLFF.

CDR3 amino acids: CASSLTGTGGGYGYTF. In DNA form, the CDR3 reads TGTGCCAGCAGCTTGACGGGGACAGGGGGAGGCTATGGCTACACCTTC. The chain recombines TRBV7-8 with TRBJ1-2, with 11 bases lining up with TRBD1. Germline V lookup: CDR1 SGHVS, CDR2 FQNEAQ. The CDR3 has 16 residues. V lost 3 bases, J lost 4 bases, and 7 bases stayed unmatched.

The genes are TRBV5-4 and TRBJ1-2; D may be TRBD1 (6 bases). Germline CDR1 and CDR2: SGHNT and YYREEE (reference sequence). The CDR3 is 14 residues long. V lost 0 bases to trimming and J lost 9 bases, with 15 bases between them. CDR3 nucleotide sequence: TGTGCCAGCAGCTTGGTCCACAGGGTAGGGAGCTACACCTTC. Translation gives CASSLVHRVGSYTF.

This clone was seen once. The chain joins TRBV2 to TRBJ1-2, with TRBD1 identical over 12 bases. The CDR3 spans 14 residues. Germline CDR1 SNHLY, CDR2 FYNNEI. J gave up 7 bases and V 4 bases, and 4 bases lay outside the gene matches. The CDR3 DNA sequence: TGTGCCAGCAGTGTGGGACAGGGGGCTGGTGGCTACACCTTC. Translating gives CASSVGQGAGGYTF.

V gene TRBV19 combines with J gene TRBJ2-7; D perhaps matches TRBD2 (5 bases). The germline V gene has CDR1 LNHDA and CDR2 SQIVND (reference sequence). Trimming shortened V by 6 bases and J by 3 bases, and 21 bases separated the two germline ends. The CDR3 spans 16 residues. The CDR3 nucleotides read TGTGCCAGTAGCCCCTTTCCGGGGATAAGCCTCTACGAGCAGTACTTC. Its protein is CASSPFPGISLYEQYF.

This clone was observed a single time. The V and J genes are TRBV19 and TRBJ2-1; 11 bases map to TRBD2. Germline V CDR1 and CDR2: LNHDA, SQIVND (reference sequence). V was clipped by 4 bases and J by 5 bases; unmatched bases: 4. The CDR3 is 15 amino acids. In DNA, the CDR3 is TGTGCCAGTAGTAATAGGGGACTAGCGGACAATGAGCAGTTCTTC. Translated: CASSNRGLADNEQFF.

V and J are TRBV2 and TRBJ2-1; D gene ambiguous. The CDR3 consists of 13 residues. Germline-derived CDR1 and CDR2 are SNHLY and FYNNEI. Trimming took off 8 bases at V and 2 bases at J, with 10 bases between the two ends. In DNA, the CDR3 is TGTGCCAGCGGAGCGCGAGCCTACAATGAGCAGTTCTTC. Its translation is CASGARAYNEQFF.

The J gene is TRBJ2-7, the V gene TRBV15, with 13 bases matching TRBD2. The CDR3 loop spans 13 amino acids. Trimming cost V 9 bases and J 4 bases; bases outside gene matches: 3. Germline V lookup: CDR1 LNHNV, CDR2 YYDKDF (reference sequence). For the CDR3, the DNA is TGTGCCACTAGGACTAGCGGGAGTTACGAGCAGTACTTC. Translating gives CATRTSGSYEQYF. Complete variable domain (other parts from reference TRBV15 and TRBJ2-7): DAMVIQNPRYQVTQFGKPVTLSCSQTLNHNVMYWYQQKSSQAPKLLFHYYDKDFNNEADTPDNFQSRRPNTSFCFLDIRSPGLGDTAMYLCATRTSGSYEQYFGPGTRLTVT.

The V and J genes are TRBV7-9 and TRBJ2-1; D is possibly TRBD2 (5 bases). In germline, CDR1 is SEHNR, CDR2 FQNEAQ (reference sequence). The germline V and J ends were trimmed by 7 bases and 8 bases, with 18 bases remaining between them. There are 14 residues in the CDR3. CDR3 bases: TGTGCCAGCACCGGAGGATCTGCCTTTGATGAGCAGTTCTTC. Translation: CASTGGSAFDEQFF. Supplemented by reference TRBV7-9 and TRBJ2-1, the full variable domain reads DTGVSQNPRHKITKRGQNVTFRCDPISEHNRLYWYRQTLGQGPEFLTYFQNEAQLEKSRLLSDRFSAERPKGSFSTLEIQRTEQGDSAMYLCASTGGSAFDEQFFGPGTRLTVL.

The chain couples TRBV29-1 to TRBJ2-1, with 9 bases fitting TRBD2. After removal of 3 bases from V and 6 bases from J, the junction contained 15 bases not matched to a gene. The CDR3 consists of 17 residues. The germline gives CDR1 SQVTM, CDR2 ANQGSEA. The CDR3 is CSVDVGARGGALNEQFF. CDR3 coding DNA: TGCAGCGTTGACGTGGGGGCTCGCGGGGGGGCCCTCAATGAGCAGTTCTTC.

The V and J genes are TRBV4-3 and TRBJ2-7, with D possibly matching TRBD2 (6 bases). This CDR3 spans 12 amino acids. Germline V CDR1 and CDR2: LGHNA, YSLEER. Between the trimmed V and J ends, which lost 1 base and 11 bases, there was a span of 12 bases. In DNA form, the CDR3 reads TGCGCCAGCAGCCAAGGCGGGACGAGGAAGTACTTC. This translates into CASSQGGTRKYF.

The chain couples TRBV27 to TRBJ2-3; 12 bases match TRBD2. The CDR3 runs to 18 residues. With V trimmed by 6 bases and J by 5 bases, 15 bases remained unmatched. Germline CDR1 MNHEY, CDR2 SMNVEV (reference sequence). CDR3 sequence (DNA): TGTGCCAGCAGCAATTCTCTAGCGGGGGGGCCGGTCGGAGATACGCAGTATTTT. This sequence encodes CASSNSLAGGPVGDTQYF.

The gene calls are TRBV15 and TRBJ2-7; D gene unclear. Trimming stripped 1 base from V and 3 bases from J, with 7 bases between. The CDR3 has 13 amino acids. CDR1 and CDR2 (germline): LNHNV, YYDKDF (reference sequence). Here the CDR3 DNA reads TGTGCCACCAGCAGAGGGGCCTTCTACGAGCAGTACTTC. The encoded protein is CATSRGAFYEQYF.

This clone appeared a few times. The chain recombines TRBV7-9 with TRBJ1-2, with a weak D call TRBD1 (5 bases). The length of the CDR3 is 15 residues. Germline loops: CDR1 SEHNR, CDR2 FQNEAQ (reference sequence). Trimming removed 5 bases from V and 8 bases from J, with 21 bases in between. The CDR3 reads CASSTRPSREGGYTF. The DNA for the CDR3 is TGTGCCAGCAGCACCCGCCCCAGCAGGGAAGGCGGCTACACCTTC.

This clone was observed a single time. The chain employs TRBV7-2 and TRBJ2-5; 12 nucleotides line up with TRBD2. The length of the CDR3 is 16 residues. Germline V gene sequence: CDR1 SGHTA, CDR2 FQGNSA. V dropped 5 bases and J dropped 1; count of bases not matched to a gene: 5. CDR3 nucleotide sequence: TGTGCCAGCAGCCAAACTAGCGGGGGGTTCCAAGAGACCCAGTACTTC. Translation gives CASSQTSGGFQETQYF.

This clone is labeled medium-sized. The V gene is TRBV7-9, the J gene TRBJ2-3, with TRBD2 identical over 12 bases. CDR1 and CDR2 (germline): SEHNR, FQNEAQ (reference sequence). The CDR3 totals 13 residues. J lost 12 bases, V lost 1 base, and 2 bases had no gene match. The CDR3 DNA is TGTGCCAGCAGCTTAGGACTAGCGGGGGTTCAGTATTTT. Translation: CASSLGLAGVQYF.